The present TCR beta chain was sequenced within a study of shared clonotypes between healthy human individuals. The study ran the assay at deep level. As originally analysed: ImmunoSEQ output held junction-only sequences without quality scores, so filtering differed. Profiled with immunoSEQ multiplex PCR; TCRdb holds only in-frame clones, not every one. Clone size and V and J calls were adopted from that table, with D and trimming inferred from the DNA. The table lists 550,000 to 800,000 clones, roughly 91% of them singletons, with 30% to 40% in the top ten. This clone was observed a few times. Its antigen is unidentified. Study-wide findings and caveats: Richness estimates generally favored naive over memory subsets.

The CDR3 loop spans 13 amino acids. V lost 0 bases and J lost 4, with 7 bases in between. CDR1 and CDR2 from the germline V gene are SGDLS and YYNGEE. Sequencing was done on a sample of memory CD8+ T cells from PBMCs. The subset here: CD45RO+ cells pooled with CCR7-negative TemRA cells. The gene calls are TRBV9 and TRBJ1-2; D possibly corresponds to TRBD1 (5 bases). The receptor was isolated from a man aged 18 to 29 in good health. Some clones in this sample may be carry-over from other donors' samples. The CDR3 spells CASSVGGAYGYTF. In DNA, the CDR3 is TGTGCCAGCAGCGTAGGCGGGGCCTATGGCTACACCTTC.